This TCR beta chain was sequenced for a study of blood T cell repertoires in COVID-19. Study-wide background: Researchers got acute and convalescent COVID-19 samples from the United States, Italy and Spain.

Per the germline V gene, CDR1 is SGHRS and CDR2 is YFSETQ. The CDR3 is 15 amino acids. Unmatched junction bases numbered 4, after V lost 2 bases and J lost 3 bases. Sequenced by immunoSEQ multiplex PCR; TCRdb stores in-frame clones only, minus some. This table has a few hundred thousand clones, roughly nine tenths appearing once. Residents of 24 US areas, aged roughly 18 to 89 years, made up the participants. The sequence was collected from a man younger than 35 who had recovered from COVID-19. The sample comprised PBMCs or T cells enriched from blood (not recorded which). The V call is TRBV5-1, the J call TRBJ2-2; TRBD1 matches 7 bases. CDR3 protein: CASSLQGMDTGELFF. Written as DNA, the CDR3 is TGCGCCAGCAGCTTACAGGGGATGGACACCGGGGAGCTGTTTTTT. The whole variable domain, filled in from reference TRBV5-1 and TRBJ2-2, reads KAGVTQTPRYLIKTRGQQVTLSCSPISGHRSVSWYQQTPGQGLQFLFEYFSETQRNKGNFPGRFSGRQFSNSRSEMNVSTLELGDSALYLCASSLQGMDTGELFFGEGSRLTVL.